This T cell receptor (beta chain) stems from a study of control samples from healthy donors and cancer patients (TCRdb year 2020). The CDR3 spans 13 residues, from the cysteine through the phenylalanine. Only the CDR3 part of the read is kept: 39 bases, read in frame from the first base. Trimming at the junction amounts to 6 bases on V and 4 bases on J, and the germline ends lie 12 bases apart. The library relied on the immunoSEQ multiplex PCR assay. Entries here come from immuneACCESS through TCRdb and include only in-frame sequences with V and J called. Some clones fail to appear in such tables; in the studies checked, an unresolved V gene covers under half of the shortfall, and the cause of the remainder is unknown. Across this sample there are over 200,000 clones, with over 75% seen only once. 13% of the sample belongs to the ten largest clones. This clone was recorded only once. Its target antigen remains unknown. Per-nucleotide qualities are absent, and no much larger clonotype sits a single base away.

The receptor's source is an older woman with lung cancer. The chain uses TRBV12-3 or TRBV12-4 and TRBJ1-1, with the D gene not confidently named. Sequenced sample: PBMCs. The DNA sequence is as follows: TGTGCCAGCAGGTCGGAGGCGGCCACTGAAGCTTTCTTT. It codes for CASRSEAATEAFF.